These 5 T cell receptor beta chains came from one sample sequenced in a study of OX40 agonist ivuxolimab in advanced cancers. Libraries were built with the immunoSEQ multiplex PCR assay. TCRdb's version of the immuneACCESS table is confined to in-frame rearrangements and falls short of the full clone set. An unresolved V gene accounts for under half of the shortfall where checked; the remainder is of unknown origin. The sample includes approximately 76,000 clones, with approximately 91% observed a single time. The top ten clonotypes cover about 0.8% of the sample. The starting material was CD4+ or CD8+ T cells sorted from blood, obtained in a trial of the OX40 agonist ivuxolimab. The receptors here all came from an adult with an advanced solid tumor such as melanoma, head and neck, liver or kidney cancer.

The chain has TRBV30 and TRBJ2-7; D is possibly TRBD2 (6 bases). Germline values: CDR1 GTSNPN, CDR2 SVGIG (reference sequence). Between the trimmed V and J ends, which lost 1 base and 3 bases, there was a span of 16 bases. The CDR3 loop spans 15 amino acids. For the CDR3, the DNA is TGTGCCTGGAGTGGCCGTCGGGGGACCTACTACGAGCAGTACTTC. Translating it yields CAWSGRRGTYYEQYF.

This clone was counted a single time. This chain connects TRBV4-1 to TRBJ2-3; TRBD2 agrees at 11 bases. The ends lost 4 bases at V and 0 bases at J; junction bases unmatched: 9. The germline V gene has CDR1 MGHRA and CDR2 YSYEKL. The CDR3 totals 18 residues. CDR3 DNA sequence: TGCGCCAGCAGCCCAGGAGGACTAGCGGGCTTAAGCACAGATACGCAGTATTTT. Translating gives CASSPGGLAGLSTDTQYF.

CDR3 bases: TGTGCCAGCACCGAGGGGGGGATAACCTACGAGCAGTACTTC. Protein: CASTEGGITYEQYF. The gene calls are TRBV6-1 and TRBJ2-7, with a weak D call TRBD2 (7 bases). This CDR3 is built from 14 residues. Deletions cut 7 bases from V and 2 bases from J, with 15 bases between. Germline CDR1 MNHNS, CDR2 SASEGT.

The chain joins TRBV5-6 to TRBJ1-5; 8 bases match TRBD1. The CDR3 loop spans 16 amino acids. Germline loops: CDR1 SGHDT, CDR2 YYEEEE. Germline trimming cut 4 bases from V and 4 bases from J; bases unmatched to any gene: 10. The CDR3 sequence: CASSITGTGRNQPQHF. In nucleotides, the CDR3 is TGTGCCAGCAGCATAACCGGGACAGGTCGGAATCAGCCCCAGCATTTT.

The chain uses TRBV18 and TRBJ1-4, with D uncertain. V was clipped by 2 bases and J by 3 bases, with 10 bases between them. Germline-derived CDR1 and CDR2 are KGHSH and LQKENI. The CDR3 loop spans 15 amino acids. This chain's CDR3 is CASSPSELANEKLFF. The CDR3 DNA reads as TGTGCCAGCTCACCATCCGAGCTCGCTAATGAAAAACTGTTTTTT.